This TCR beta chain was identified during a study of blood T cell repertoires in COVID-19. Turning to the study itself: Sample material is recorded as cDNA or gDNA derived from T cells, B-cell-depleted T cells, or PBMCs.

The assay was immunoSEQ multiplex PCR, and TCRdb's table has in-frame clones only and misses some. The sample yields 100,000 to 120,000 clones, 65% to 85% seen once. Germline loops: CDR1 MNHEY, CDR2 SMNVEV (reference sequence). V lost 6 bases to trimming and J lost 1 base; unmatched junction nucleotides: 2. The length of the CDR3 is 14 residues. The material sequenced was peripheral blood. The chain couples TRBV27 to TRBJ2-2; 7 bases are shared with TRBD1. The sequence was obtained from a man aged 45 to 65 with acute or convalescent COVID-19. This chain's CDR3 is CASRGTVNTGELFF. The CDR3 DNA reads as TGTGCCAGCAGAGGGACAGTGAACACCGGGGAGCTGTTTTTT.